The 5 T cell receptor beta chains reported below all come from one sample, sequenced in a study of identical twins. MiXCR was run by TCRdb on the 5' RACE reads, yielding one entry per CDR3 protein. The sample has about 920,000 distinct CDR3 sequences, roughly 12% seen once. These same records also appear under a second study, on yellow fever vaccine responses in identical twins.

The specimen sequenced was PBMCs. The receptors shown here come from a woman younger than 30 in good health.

This CDR3 reads CASSILQGAQPQHF. The CDR3 region has the DNA TGTGCCAGCAGTATCCTTCAGGGGGCTCAGCCCCAGCATTTT. This sequence joins TRBV6-5 and TRBJ1-5, with 8 bases lining up with TRBD1. There are 14 residues in the CDR3. The ends lost 5 bases at V and 6 bases at J; junction bases unmatched: 6. CDR1 is MNHEY and CDR2 is SVGAGI in the germline V gene.

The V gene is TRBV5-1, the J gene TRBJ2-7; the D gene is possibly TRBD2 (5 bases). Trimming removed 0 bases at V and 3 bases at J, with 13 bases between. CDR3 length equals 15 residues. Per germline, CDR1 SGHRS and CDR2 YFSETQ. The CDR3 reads CASSLAGRTDYEQYF. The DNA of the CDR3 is TGCGCCAGCAGCTTGGCCGGACGGACTGACTACGAGCAGTACTTC.

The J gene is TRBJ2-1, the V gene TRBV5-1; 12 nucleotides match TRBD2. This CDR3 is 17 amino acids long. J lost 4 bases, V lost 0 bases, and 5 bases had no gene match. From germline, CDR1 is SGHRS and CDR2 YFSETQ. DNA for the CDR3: TGCGCCAGCAGCTTGGTGGGGACTAGCGGGCCATACAATGAGCAGTTCTTC. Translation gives CASSLVGTSGPYNEQFF.

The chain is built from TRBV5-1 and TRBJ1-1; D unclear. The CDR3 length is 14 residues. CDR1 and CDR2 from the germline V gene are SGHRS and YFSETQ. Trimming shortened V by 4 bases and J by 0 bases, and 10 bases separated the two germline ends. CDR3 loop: CASSDRGMNTEAFF. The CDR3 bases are TGCGCCAGCAGCGACCGGGGAATGAACACTGAAGCTTTCTTT. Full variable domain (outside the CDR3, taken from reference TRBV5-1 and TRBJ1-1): KAGVTQTPRYLIKTRGQQVTLSCSPISGHRSVSWYQQTPGQGLQFLFEYFSETQRNKGNFPGRFSGRQFSNSRSEMNVSTLELGDSALYLCASSDRGMNTEAFFGQGTRLTVV.

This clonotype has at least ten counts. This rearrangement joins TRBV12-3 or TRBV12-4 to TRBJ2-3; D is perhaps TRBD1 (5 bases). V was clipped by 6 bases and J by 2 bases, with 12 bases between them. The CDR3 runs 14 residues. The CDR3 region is CASSYDSYTDTQYF. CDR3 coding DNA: TGTGCCAGCAGCTACGACAGCTACACAGATACGCAGTATTTT.